Below are 7 T cell receptor beta chains sequenced from a single sample in a study of T-cell reconstitution after alpha-beta-depleted transplantation in children listed by TCRdb under 2016. This sample's treatment or condition label indicates: allogeneic hematopoietic cell transplantation with graft depleted of TCRalphabeta T cells and CD19 B cells. Library creation used PCR. The instrument given in TCRdb is Illumina HiSeq 2500. Molecular barcoding was employed in the preparation of TCR libraries, with unique molecular identifiers being used to normalize TCRbeta repertoire quantification. TCRdb reprocessed the public reads (quality trimming at Q25 with fastp, clone calling with MiXCR) and kept in-frame beta chains. For every CDR3 protein sequence, its rows merge into one entry that carries the most common genes and DNA. The sample profile shows fewer than 550,000 distinct CDR3 sequences; 11% of them were found once. Of the sample, around 13% falls within the top ten clones.

The material sequenced was PBMCs, mostly from graft donor cells, taken 180 days after TCRalphabeta/CD19-depleted stem cell transplant. The receptors here all came from a female patient aged 2-15 years who had a stem cell transplant for aplastic anemia, so the T cells may come from the graft donor.

V gene TRBV6-5 combines with J gene TRBJ1-6; D might be TRBD1 (5 bases). Deletions cut 2 bases from V and 5 bases from J, with 13 bases between. This CDR3 contains 16 residues. CDR1 is MNHEY, CDR2 SVGAGI, per germline. The chain's CDR3 is CASSYEGVFNNSPLHF. CDR3 coding DNA: TGTGCCAGCAGTTACGAAGGGGTCTTTAATAATTCACCCCTCCACTTT.

The V gene is TRBV7-9, the J gene TRBJ2-1; D assignment may be TRBD1 or TRBD2 (5 bases each). The CDR3 sequence is 13 residues long. Germline loops: CDR1 SEHNR, CDR2 FQNEAQ (reference sequence). V was shortened by 10 bases and J by 1 base, with 11 bases between the two germline ends. The CDR3 protein is CATLWGSYNEQFF. DNA for the CDR3: TGTGCCACCCTATGGGGGTCCTACAATGAGCAGTTCTTC. The full variable domain, with the rest looked up from reference TRBV7-9 and TRBJ2-1, is DTGVSQNPRHKITKRGQNVTFRCDPISEHNRLYWYRQTLGQGPEFLTYFQNEAQLEKSRLLSDRFSAERPKGSFSTLEIQRTEQGDSAMYLCATLWGSYNEQFFGPGTRLTVL.

The table lists this clonotype with many counts. V gene TRBV5-1 combines with J gene TRBJ1-1, with D perhaps matching TRBD1 (5 bases). V lost 5 bases, J lost 4 bases, and 18 bases lay in between. The CDR3 covers 15 residues. Germline CDR1 reads SGHRS; CDR2 reads YFSETQ. CDR3 bases: TGCGCCAGCAGTTTGACGGTCGGGGGGGGCACTGAAGCTTTCTTT. Its protein is CASSLTVGGGTEAFF. The variable domain in full, with the rest retrieved from reference TRBV5-1 and TRBJ1-1, is KAGVTQTPRYLIKTRGQQVTLSCSPISGHRSVSWYQQTPGQGLQFLFEYFSETQRNKGNFPGRFSGRQFSNSRSEMNVSTLELGDSALYLCASSLTVGGGTEAFFGQGTRLTVV.

The J gene is TRBJ2-1, the V gene TRBV5-8; TRBD1 agrees at 9 bases. Germline V gene data show CDR1 as SGHTS and CDR2 as YDEGEE. V gave up 4 bases and J gave up 0 bases; unmatched junction bases: 2. The CDR3 is 15 residues long. In DNA, the CDR3 is TGTGCCAGCAGCGGGACAGGGTACTCCTACAATGAGCAGTTCTTC. It yields the protein CASSGTGYSYNEQFF.

V and J are TRBV11-2 and TRBJ2-5; D possibly uses TRBD1 or TRBD2 (5 bases each). The germline V gene has CDR1 SGHAT and CDR2 FQNNGV. V dropped 5 bases and J dropped 5 bases, with 12 bases sitting between them. The CDR3 spans 13 residues. CDR3: CASSEGIPETQYF. CDR3 nucleotides: TGTGCCAGCAGCGAGGGGATCCCGGAGACCCAGTACTTC.

CDR3 sequence (DNA): TGTGCCAGCAGCCAAGAAGAAATTCGATGGGAGGGCCTTTCCAATGAGCAGTTCTTC. Translating it yields CASSQEEIRWEGLSNEQFF. The V call is TRBV3-1, the J call TRBJ2-1, with 7 bases identical to TRBD2. The CDR3 length is 19 residues. CDR1 is LGHDT and CDR2 is YNNKEL in the germline V gene (reference sequence). The trim removed 0 bases at V and 6 bases at J, leaving 17 bases unmatched.

In its sample, this clonotype was seen many times. The chain carries TRBV5-5 and TRBJ2-5, with D hard to call. Between the trimmed V and J ends, which lost 6 bases and 4 bases, there was a span of 16 bases. This CDR3 spans 14 amino acids. Germline assignment: CDR1 SGHKS and CDR2 YYEKEE (reference sequence). DNA for the CDR3: TGTGCCAGCACACCAGGCAGGCCGGCAGAGACCCAGTACTTC. Protein product: CASTPGRPAETQYF.